Listed below are T cell receptor beta chains from one sample, sequenced in a study of T-cell memory formation after mild COVID-19. TCRdb reprocessed the 5' RACE reads via MiXCR and lists one record per CDR3 protein. The sample contains 200,000 to 300,000 distinct CDR3 sequences, 15% to 17% of which appear only once. Sequenced: PBMCs or a T cell subset sorted from them (not recorded which). Receptor source: an adult woman who had mild COVID-19 (a few samples of this study predate the infection). Cell type and time point are not known. CDR3s include the opening cysteine and the closing phenylalanine or tryptophan. D genes are given only for firm matches. Clone size appears in some rows only: once, few, many, or a class for an expanded clone.

cdr3_nt,cdr3_aa,clone_size,d_call,v_call,j_call
TGTGCCAGCAGTAACGAGCGGGGGCCTTACAATGAGCAGTTCTTC,CASSNERGPYNEQFF,few,TRBD2,TRBV2,TRBJ2-1
TGTGCCAGCAGCTCAACTAGCGGGAATACAGATACGCAGTATTTT,CASSSTSGNTDTQYF,-,TRBD2,TRBV7-3,TRBJ2-3
TGCGCCAGCAGCTTTCCCCGCCTAGAGGGGACCCAGTACTTC,CASSFPRLEGTQYF,many,-,TRBV5-1,TRBJ2-5
TGCGCCAGCGGGGGGCAGAACACTGAAGCTTTCTTT,CASGGQNTEAFF,few,-,TRBV5-1,TRBJ1-1
TGTGCCAGCGACACAGGGACGCAGTATTTT,CASDTGTQYF,many,-,TRBV7-9,TRBJ2-3
TGTGCCAGCAGCCTAGGGACAGCTAATGAAAAACTGTTTTTT,CASSLGTANEKLFF,many,TRBD1,TRBV5-5,TRBJ1-4
TGTGCCTGGAGTGTTCTTCCGGGCTCGAGTTCTGAGCAGTTCTTC,CAWSVLPGSSSEQFF,few,-,TRBV30,TRBJ2-1
TGCGCCAGCAGCCCGGACAGGGGGCGAGGTACGCAGTATTTT,CASSPDRGRGTQYF,few,TRBD1,TRBV5-1,TRBJ2-3
TGCAGTGCTCCAAAGCAGGGAGGAATGGAGACCCAGTACTTC,CSAPKQGGMETQYF,-,-,TRBV20-1,TRBJ2-5
TGCAGCGTTAGAAAACTGTCCGGGGAGCTGTTTTTT,CSVRKLSGELFF,-,-,TRBV29-1,TRBJ2-2
TGTGCCAGCAGCCGAGGACTAGCGCATTCCTACGAGCAGTACTTC,CASSRGLAHSYEQYF,-,TRBD2,TRBV3-1,TRBJ2-7
TGCGCCAGCAGCCAAGAGGGCGGGAGGTCCGGGGAGCTGTTTTTT,CASSQEGGRSGELFF,-,TRBD2,TRBV4-3,TRBJ2-2
TGTGCCAGCTCACCGATAGCGGGAAGGTCCTACGAGCAGTACTTC,CASSPIAGRSYEQYF,few,TRBD2,TRBV18,TRBJ2-7
TGTGCCAGCAGCCCGGGTGGCGGCCGCACAGATACGCAGTATTTT,CASSPGGGRTDTQYF,many,-,TRBV7-2,TRBJ2-3
TGTGCCAGCAGCTTAGGACATAGCGGGGGGACGTTTGAGCAGTTCTTC,CASSLGHSGGTFEQFF,-,TRBD2,TRBV11-2,TRBJ2-1
TGCAGTGCCAAGGGGGCGGGAGATGGCGGGGAGCTGTTTTTT,CSAKGAGDGGELFF,-,-,TRBV20-1,TRBJ2-2
TGTGCCAGTAGTCGTGACGTAAGCTCCTACGAGCAGTACTTC,CASSRDVSSYEQYF,-,-,TRBV19,TRBJ2-7
TGTGCCAGCAGTTTATCGGGGGTGGAGACCCAGTACTTC,CASSLSGVETQYF,many,-,TRBV27,TRBJ2-5
TGCAGTGCTAGCAGACTAGCGGTGGACACAGATACGCAGTATTTT,CSASRLAVDTDTQYF,-,TRBD2,TRBV20-1,TRBJ2-3
TGCGCCAGCAGCTTGGGTGACAGGGTACTCTCTGGGGCCAACGTCCTGACTTTC,CASSLGDRVLSGANVLTF,-,TRBD1,TRBV5-1,TRBJ2-6
TGCGCCAGCAGCCAAGTTTCGGCAGCCACCTTTTCCTACGAGCAGTACTTC,CASSQVSAATFSYEQYF,-,-,TRBV4-1,TRBJ2-7
TGTGCCAGCAGCCCCATGACCAGCCTGGCCAAAAACATTCAGTACTTC,CASSPMTSLAKNIQYF,few,-,TRBV7-2,TRBJ2-4
TGCGCCAGCAGCCAAGGCAGGACAGGGAGAGCGTCACCCCTCCACTTT,CASSQGRTGRASPLHF,many,TRBD1,TRBV4-1,TRBJ1-6
TGTGCCACCAGCAAGAAAAGGGGCTCGGACACTGAAGCTTTCTTT,CATSKKRGSDTEAFF,-,-,TRBV15,TRBJ1-1
TGTGCCAGCAGTACAGTGTTGGGTGGGAATTCACCCCTCCACTTT,CASSTVLGGNSPLHF,-,-,TRBV6-5,TRBJ1-6
TGTGCCACCAGTGACGCTTCGCGGGGGTCGCTGGGCTACACCTTC,CATSDASRGSLGYTF,few,-,TRBV24-1,TRBJ1-2
TGTGCCAGCAGTGAAGCCCCGGGGGGTTGGGAGACCCAGTACTTC,CASSEAPGGWETQYF,few,TRBD2,TRBV6-1,TRBJ2-5
TGTGCCAGCAGCCAAGTCAGCCTTCACGGGGCCAAAAACATTCAGTACTTC,CASSQVSLHGAKNIQYF,-,-,TRBV3-1,TRBJ2-4
TGTGCCAGCTCCCCCGATTGGGGGACTGAAGCTTTCTTT,CASSPDWGTEAFF,-,-,TRBV18,TRBJ1-1
TGCGCCAGCAGCGTGAACAGGGGCTCCTACAATGAGCAGTTCTTC,CASSVNRGSYNEQFF,-,TRBD1,TRBV5-1,TRBJ2-1
TGTGCCAGCAGTTTGGGACTAGCGGGGGGGCCCAATGAGCAGTTCTTC,CASSLGLAGGPNEQFF,medium-sized,TRBD2,TRBV12-3/TRBV12-4,TRBJ2-1
TGTGCCAGCAGCTCCTACCAGGGGGCAACAGGGTTCGAGCAGTACTTC,CASSSYQGATGFEQYF,-,TRBD1,TRBV7-6,TRBJ2-7
TGTGCCAGCAGCCCACTTTTCCTGGACAGTAACTATGGCTACACCTTC,CASSPLFLDSNYGYTF,-,-,TRBV9,TRBJ1-2
TGTGCCAGCAGTTTATCGGGGGTAAATGGCTACACCTTC,CASSLSGVNGYTF,-,-,TRBV12-3/TRBV12-4,TRBJ1-2
TGTGCCAGCAGGAGAACGATCGGGGAGCTGTTTTTT,CASRRTIGELFF,-,-,TRBV12-3/TRBV12-4,TRBJ2-2
TGTGCCAGCTCACCACCCAAGCCAAATTCACCCCTCCACTTT,CASSPPKPNSPLHF,few,-,TRBV18,TRBJ1-6
TGTGCCATCAGGGGGGGGACAGAAAACACCGGGGAGCTGTTTTTT,CAIRGGTENTGELFF,few,-,TRBV10-3,TRBJ2-2
TGTGCCAGCAGGCGGGACATAGTTGCAGATACGCAGTATTTT,CASRRDIVADTQYF,-,-,TRBV12-3/TRBV12-4,TRBJ2-3
TGTGCCAGCAGCGTAGCGGGGGGCGACGAGCAGTACTTC,CASSVAGGDEQYF,many,-,TRBV9,TRBJ2-7
TGCGCCAGCAGCTTGATGCGGGACACCGCAGATACGCAGTATTTT,CASSLMRDTADTQYF,many,-,TRBV5-1,TRBJ2-3
TGCAGCGTTGAGCGAGCGGGGGGACCCCCCTACAATGAGCAGTTCTTC,CSVERAGGPPYNEQFF,-,TRBD2,TRBV29-1,TRBJ2-1
TGTGCCAGCAGTCGACTCACGGATACGCAGTATTTT,CASSRLTDTQYF,few,-,TRBV12-3/TRBV12-4,TRBJ2-3
TGTGCCAGCAGTTTCGGGATACAGGGGCGCACAGATACGCAGTATTTT,CASSFGIQGRTDTQYF,few,TRBD1,TRBV6-5,TRBJ2-3
TGTGCCAGCCATCCGGACGGGGGTCGGGGCTACACCTTC,CASHPDGGRGYTF,few,-,TRBV19,TRBJ1-2
TGTGCCAGCAGTACACCCGGCAGGGAGGGCCGGGGGGCCAAAAACATTCAGTACTTC,CASSTPGREGRGAKNIQYF,few,TRBD2,TRBV28,TRBJ2-4
TGTGCCAGCAGTTTAATCCGGGCGGAAGCTTTCTTT,CASSLIRAEAFF,-,-,TRBV12-3/TRBV12-4,TRBJ1-1
TGCGCCAGCAGCTTATCCGGGGCTTCACAAGAGACCCAGTACTTC,CASSLSGASQETQYF,-,-,TRBV5-1,TRBJ2-5
TGCGCCAGCAGCCGGCTGGGACTTAACACCGGGGAGCTGTTTTTT,CASSRLGLNTGELFF,-,-,TRBV4-1,TRBJ2-2
TGTGCCAGCAGTTTAACAGGGAGTGGACAGCCCCAGCATTTT,CASSLTGSGQPQHF,many,-,TRBV12-3/TRBV12-4,TRBJ1-5
TGTGCCAGCAGCCCAGGGGGGCAGCGGGTAGATACGCAGTATTTT,CASSPGGQRVDTQYF,few,-,TRBV3-1,TRBJ2-3